These T cell receptor beta chains were read from a single sample in a study of shared clonotypes between healthy human individuals. Measured with immunoSEQ multiplex PCR; TCRdb has only the in-frame clones, and not every one. Among 520,000 or so clones listed, roughly 78% were seen once. Material: PBMCs. Receptor source: a woman aged 40 to 49 in good health. Some clones in this sample may be carry-over from other donors' samples. Each CDR3 is given with its conserved first and last residue. The D gene is left open where the match is weak. Not every row has a clone size; where given, it reads once, few, many or a size class.

>.|.|TRBV6-6|TRBJ1-2
CASSYSPVNYGYTF
TGTGCCAGCAGTTACTCCCCGGTAAACTATGGCTACACCTTC
>.|.|TRBV27|TRBJ2-3
CASSSLASRSTDTQYF
TGTGCCAGCAGCAGCCTAGCGAGCAGAAGCACAGATACGCAGTATTTT
>.|.|TRBV19|TRBJ2-7
CASSITDSYYEQYF
TGTGCCAGTAGTATTACGGACAGTTACTACGAGCAGTACTTC
>.|.|TRBV10-2|TRBJ2-1
CASSLYGTHNEQFF
TGCGCCAGCAGTTTGTACGGGACACACAATGAGCAGTTCTTC
>.|.|TRBV7-2|TRBJ2-1
CASSFTGYSEQFF
TGTGCCAGCAGCTTTACAGGGTATAGTGAGCAGTTCTTC
>.|.|TRBV12-1|TRBJ2-7
CASSFWAGKSYEQYF
TGTGCCAGCAGCTTTTGGGCAGGGAAATCCTACGAGCAGTACTTC
>.|.|TRBV29-1|TRBJ2-7
CSVEDQTGPYEQYF
TGCAGCGTTGAAGACCAAACTGGCCCTTACGAGCAGTACTTC
>.|TRBD2|TRBV7-2|TRBJ2-1
CASNPEGGSSYNEQFF
TGTGCCAGCAACCCCGAGGGCGGGAGTTCCTACAATGAGCAGTTCTTC
>.|.|TRBV6-5|TRBJ2-3
CASRTRVVTDTQYF
TGTGCCAGCAGAACCCGCGTAGTCACAGATACGCAGTATTTT
>.|TRBD1|TRBV18|TRBJ2-7
CASSPLAGRGHKPYEQYF
TGTGCCAGCTCACCACTTGCGGGCAGGGGGCATAAGCCCTACGAGCAGTACTTC
>.|.|TRBV28|TRBJ2-5
CASSLQGLRETQYF
TGTGCCAGCAGTTTACAGGGTCTCCGAGAGACCCAGTACTTC
>.|.|TRBV6-5|TRBJ1-2
CASSYSVEGYGYTF
TGTGCCAGCAGTTACTCGGTGGAGGGCTATGGCTACACCTTC
>once|.|TRBV10-3|TRBJ2-2
CAIRIGTANTGELFF
TGTGCCATCAGGATAGGGACGGCGAACACCGGGGAGCTGTTTTTT
>.|TRBD1|TRBV19|TRBJ2-7
CASSPGTGRSYEQYF
TGTGCCAGTAGTCCGGGGACAGGGCGATCCTACGAGCAGTACTTC
>.|.|TRBV7-9|TRBJ1-2
CASSFGGRNYGYTF
TGTGCCAGCAGCTTTGGAGGGCGCAACTATGGCTACACCTTC
>.|.|TRBV7-9|TRBJ2-5
CASSLYRDRETQYF
TGTGCCAGCAGTCTTTACCGGGATCGGGAGACCCAGTACTTC
>once|TRBD2|TRBV25-1|TRBJ2-7
CASSSGLAASYEQYF
TGTGCCAGCAGCTCCGGCCTAGCGGCCTCCTACGAGCAGTACTTC
>.|.|TRBV6-5|TRBJ1-2
CASTSGGRGYTF
TGTGCCAGCACCTCAGGCGGTCGTGGCTACACCTTC
>.|.|TRBV25-1|TRBJ2-3
CASSVGVGTDTQYF
TGTGCCAGCAGTGTAGGGGTGGGCACAGATACGCAGTATTTT
>.|TRBD1|TRBV18|TRBJ2-1
CASANRGSSYNEQFF
TGTGCCAGCGCAAACAGGGGGAGCTCCTACAATGAGCAGTTCTTC
>.|.|TRBV11-2|TRBJ1-1
CASSFNGGGNTEAFF
TGTGCCAGCAGCTTTAATGGGGGGGGGAACACTGAAGCTTTCTTT
>.|.|TRBV28|TRBJ1-2
CASSLSNNYGYTF
TGTGCCAGCAGTTTATCAAATAACTATGGCTACACCTTC
>.|TRBD2|TRBV29-1|TRBJ2-7
CSVDVAGATYEQYF
TGCAGCGTTGATGTCGCGGGAGCGACCTACGAGCAGTACTTC
>once|.|TRBV5-4|TRBJ1-2
CASSLDRSYGYTF
TGTGCCAGCAGCTTGGACAGGTCCTATGGCTACACCTTC
>.|.|TRBV19|TRBJ2-7
CASSRGTLAYF
TGTGCCAGTAGTCGGGGGACACTAGCGTACTTC
>.|.|TRBV5-4|TRBJ2-1
CASSLEQVTYNEQFF
TGTGCCAGCAGCTTGGAACAGGTCACCTACAATGAGCAGTTCTTC
>few|.|TRBV7-7|TRBJ2-2
CASSYGQGEGSGKAWGRELFF
TGTGCCAGCAGCTATGGACAGGGTGAGGGTAGCGGGAAGGCCTGGGGCCGGGAGCTGTTTTTT
>.|.|TRBV9|TRBJ2-7
CASSAGQFSYEQYF
TGTGCCAGCAGCGCAGGACAGTTCTCCTACGAGCAGTACTTC
>.|.|TRBV30|TRBJ2-5
CAWSSGGRATQYF
TGTGCCTGGAGTTCGGGGGGCAGGGCGACCCAGTACTTC
>.|TRBD1|TRBV6-6|TRBJ1-1
CASSSPGQQATEAFF
TGTGCCAGCAGTTCCCCGGGACAGCAGGCCACTGAAGCTTTCTTT
>.|TRBD1|TRBV27|TRBJ2-7
CASSSPGTGSYEQYF
TGTGCCAGCAGTTCTCCCGGGACAGGGAGCTACGAGCAGTACTTC
>.|TRBD2|TRBV5-4|TRBJ2-1
CASSLASGMYYNEQFF
TGTGCCAGCAGCTTGGCTAGCGGGATGTACTACAATGAGCAGTTCTTC
>.|.|TRBV15|TRBJ2-7
CATSRAQGGQYF
TGTGCCACCAGCAGAGCCCAGGGAGGGCAGTACTTC
>.|TRBD2|TRBV30|TRBJ2-1
CAWKASGRGGEQFF
TGTGCCTGGAAGGCTAGCGGGAGAGGTGGTGAGCAGTTCTTC
>.|.|TRBV7-9|TRBJ1-5
CASSPHSNQPQHF
TGTGCCAGCAGCCCCCATAGCAATCAGCCCCAGCATTTT
>.|.|TRBV4-2|TRBJ1-2
CASSRDGANYGYTF
TGTGCCAGCAGCCGGGACGGAGCTAACTATGGCTACACCTTC
>.|TRBD2|TRBV7-3|TRBJ2-7
CASSLTAGGAGEQYF
TGTGCCAGCAGCCTTACGGCGGGAGGCGCTGGGGAGCAGTACTTC
>.|.|TRBV10-3|TRBJ1-2
CAISETWGTLNYGYTF
TGTGCCATCAGTGAGACCTGGGGCACCCTTAACTATGGCTACACCTTC
>.|.|TRBV6-5|TRBJ2-7
CASSYALSNEQYF
TGTGCCAGCAGTTACGCCCTCTCCAACGAGCAGTACTTC
>few|TRBD2|TRBV5-4|TRBJ2-7
CASSTGTSGIYEQYF
TGTGCCAGCAGCACAGGGACTAGCGGGATCTACGAGCAGTACTTC
>.|TRBD1|TRBV5-1|TRBJ2-1
CASSYPGQGAYEQFF
TGCGCCAGCAGCTACCCGGGACAGGGGGCGTATGAGCAGTTCTTC
>.|TRBD2|TRBV5-1|TRBJ2-1
CASRLIPTSDYNEQFF
TGCGCCAGCAGACTAATTCCGACTAGCGACTACAATGAGCAGTTCTTC
>.|.|TRBV9|TRBJ2-2
CASSVGGGELFF
TGTGCCAGCAGCGTAGGGGGCGGGGAGCTGTTTTTT
>.|TRBD2|TRBV30|TRBJ2-1
CAWSIAGRNEQFF
TGTGCCTGGAGTATAGCGGGGAGGAATGAGCAGTTCTTC
>.|.|TRBV27|TRBJ2-7
CASTPLGAGYEQYF
TGTGCCAGCACCCCGCTAGGAGCTGGCTACGAGCAGTACTTC
>.|TRBD1|TRBV5-1|TRBJ2-3
CASSLGFYSIGGASTDTQYF
TGCGCCAGCAGCTTGGGATTTTATAGTATAGGGGGCGCGAGCACAGATACGCAGTATTTT
>.|TRBD2|TRBV4-2|TRBJ2-1
CASSQPGTTTLSEQFF
TGTGCCAGCAGCCAACCCGGGACTACAACACTAAGTGAGCAGTTCTTC
>.|.|TRBV2|TRBJ2-7
CASGVSYEQYF
TGTGCCAGTGGGGTCTCCTACGAGCAGTACTTC
>.|.|TRBV4-1|TRBJ2-7
CASSPGQSYEQYF
TGCGCCAGCAGCCCGGGCCAATCCTACGAGCAGTACTTC
>once|TRBD2|TRBV5-1|TRBJ2-7
CASSFVVAGDYEQYF
TGCGCCAGCAGCTTCGTCGTAGCGGGAGATTACGAGCAGTACTTC
>.|.|TRBV7-2|TRBJ1-5
CASSLDSNQPQHF
TGTGCCAGCAGCTTAGATTCTAATCAGCCCCAGCATTTT
>few|.|TRBV7-3|TRBJ2-2
CASSLQTGELFF
TGTGCCAGCAGCCTCCAAACCGGGGAGCTGTTTTTT
>.|TRBD2|TRBV5-4|TRBJ2-1
CASSLASSGRGNEQFF
TGTGCCAGCAGCTTGGCCTCGAGCGGGAGAGGTAATGAGCAGTTCTTC
>.|.|TRBV7-6|TRBJ2-4
CASSPGQQTDIQYF
TGTGCCAGCAGCCCAGGACAGCAGACGGACATTCAGTACTTC